This is a list of T cell receptor beta chains from one sample in a study of blood T cell repertoires in COVID-19. Measured with immunoSEQ multiplex PCR; TCRdb has only the in-frame clones, and not every one. Of about 66,000 clones detected, 91% appear once; the ten largest clones hold 6% to 9.5%. The sample was peripheral blood. These receptor sequences come from a human donor in a cohort sampled during active COVID-19. Both conserved end residues are part of each CDR3. A D gene is named only where the DNA matches it firmly. Clone sizes are given selectively: once, few, many, or a class where the clone is expanded.

NA,NA,TRBV10-1,TRBJ1-2,TGCGCCAGCTCAGGGCTTGGACATCATGCGTTGGGGTATGGCTACACCTTC,CASSGLGHHALGYGYTF
NA,NA,TRBV28,TRBJ2-3,TGTGCCAGCAGTTTACCAGCGTCTAGCACAGATACGCAGTATTTT,CASSLPASSTDTQYF
NA,NA,TRBV7-2,TRBJ2-3,TGTGCCAGCAGCCAGAGGGCCCTAGGCACAGATACGCAGTATTTT,CASSQRALGTDTQYF
NA,TRBD1,TRBV19,TRBJ1-2,TGTGCCAGTAGTATAGATGATGCCAGGGGGCCCGTTATTGGCTACACCTTC,CASSIDDARGPVIGYTF
NA,NA,TRBV18,TRBJ1-3,TGTGCCAGCTCACACTCCGGACGGGGCTCTGGAAACACCATATATTTT,CASSHSGRGSGNTIYF
NA,NA,TRBV7-9,TRBJ1-3,TGTGCCAGCAGCTTAGGAGGGTCTGGAAACACCATATATTTT,CASSLGGSGNTIYF
NA,TRBD2,TRBV19,TRBJ2-2,TGTGCCAGTAGGCACTCGACTAGCGGGGTCACCGGGGAGCTGTTTTTT,CASRHSTSGVTGELFF
NA,TRBD2,TRBV9,TRBJ2-2,TGTGCCAGCAGCATTATAGCGGGAGATAACACCGGGGAGCTGTTTTTT,CASSIIAGDNTGELFF
NA,NA,TRBV5-8,TRBJ1-4,TGTGCCAGCAGCTTAGGGCGGGCTAATGAAAAACTGTTTTTT,CASSLGRANEKLFF
NA,NA,TRBV2,TRBJ2-7,TGTGCCAGCAATGGGCAGGGATTCGGCGAGCAGTACTTC,CASNGQGFGEQYF
NA,TRBD1,TRBV10-3,TRBJ1-2,TGTGCCATCAGTCGGACAGGCCCGACTGTGTGGGGCTACACCTTC,CAISRTGPTVWGYTF
NA,NA,TRBV2,TRBJ1-2,TGTGCCAGCAGTACGGACACGCTCTATAACTATGGCTACACCTTC,CASSTDTLYNYGYTF
NA,NA,TRBV3-1/TRBV3-2,TRBJ2-7,TGTGCCAGCAGCCAAGTCAAGCCGGGTTACGAGCAGTACTTC,CASSQVKPGYEQYF
NA,TRBD1,TRBV10-1,TRBJ1-5,TGCGCCAGCAGTGAAAGGGGACAGGGTTACAATCAGCCCCAGCATTTT,CASSERGQGYNQPQHF
few,NA,TRBV5-1,TRBJ2-2,TGCGCCAGCAGCATCGGGACAACCGGGGAGCTGTTTTTT,CASSIGTTGELFF
NA,TRBD1,TRBV5-1,TRBJ1-1,TGCGCCAGCAGCTTGGGTGTGGACAGGGTGAACACTGAAGCTTTCTTT,CASSLGVDRVNTEAFF
NA,NA,TRBV29-1,TRBJ1-2,TGCAGCGTTTGGACAGACTATGGCTACACCTTC,CSVWTDYGYTF
once,TRBD1,TRBV5-1,TRBJ2-5,TGCGCCAGCAGCTTGGGGGACAGGGACGGAGAGACCCAGTACTTC,CASSLGDRDGETQYF
NA,TRBD1,TRBV9,TRBJ2-1,TGTGCCAGCAGCGGGGGACAGTCTAATGAGCAGTTCTTC,CASSGGQSNEQFF
NA,TRBD2,TRBV7-2,TRBJ2-3,TGTGCCAGCAGCCCACAGCCAGCGGGGGGGCCGGATACGCAGTATTTT,CASSPQPAGGPDTQYF
NA,NA,TRBV6-5,TRBJ1-1,TGTGCCAGCAGCAGGGAAAAAAGGGCTGAAGCTTTCTTT,CASSREKRAEAFF
NA,TRBD1,TRBV5-1,TRBJ1-1,TGCGCCAGCAGCTCTACGGGACAGGCGTGGGACACTGAAGCTTTCTTT,CASSSTGQAWDTEAFF
NA,TRBD2,TRBV9,TRBJ2-3,TGTGCCAGCAGCGTAATTGAGGCGGGAGACGGCACAGATACGCAGTATTTT,CASSVIEAGDGTDTQYF
NA,NA,TRBV7-3,TRBJ1-1,TGTGCCAGCAGCCGCGGCCAGATGAACACTGAAGCTTTCTTT,CASSRGQMNTEAFF
NA,TRBD1,TRBV19,TRBJ1-2,TGTGCCAGTAGTGCCAGGGGGCTGGATAGAGGCTACACCTTC,CASSARGLDRGYTF
NA,TRBD1,TRBV7-9,TRBJ1-4,TGTGCCAGCAGCTTAGTTGGGGGACAGGGATCAACCCCAAATGAAAAACTGTTTTTT,CASSLVGGQGSTPNEKLFF
NA,TRBD2,TRBV7-3,TRBJ2-1,TGTGCCAGCAGCTTATACGGCGGGAGTAATGAGCAGTTCTTC,CASSLYGGSNEQFF
NA,NA,TRBV19,TRBJ2-4,TGTGCCAGTAGTAGCGTCGGGGCGGGACGGGTGACCCTAGCCAAAAACATTCAGTACTTC,CASSSVGAGRVTLAKNIQYF
NA,NA,TRBV6-2/TRBV6-3,TRBJ2-7,TGTGCCAGCAGTGCAGGGGGGAAGGGGACCTACGAGCAGTACTTC,CASSAGGKGTYEQYF
NA,NA,TRBV5-1,TRBJ1-2,TGCGCCAGCAGCCTGAGAGTTAACTCAGGGAACTATGGCTACACCTTC,CASSLRVNSGNYGYTF
NA,NA,TRBV6-2/TRBV6-3,TRBJ2-1,TGTGCCAGCAGTTATCCGGACAATGAGCAGTTCTTC,CASSYPDNEQFF